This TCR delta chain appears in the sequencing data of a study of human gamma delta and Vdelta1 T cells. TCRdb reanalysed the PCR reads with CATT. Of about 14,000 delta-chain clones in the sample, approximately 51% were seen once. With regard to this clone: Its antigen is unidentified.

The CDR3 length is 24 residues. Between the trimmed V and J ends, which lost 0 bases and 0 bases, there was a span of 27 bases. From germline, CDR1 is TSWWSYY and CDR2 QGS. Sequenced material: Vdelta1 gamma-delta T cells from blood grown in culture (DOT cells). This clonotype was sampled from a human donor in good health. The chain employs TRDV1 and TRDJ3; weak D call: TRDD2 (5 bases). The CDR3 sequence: CALGELVFPYSAFNISWDTRQMFF. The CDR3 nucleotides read TGTGCTCTTGGGGAACTAGTTTTCCCCTACTCGGCCTTCAATATCTCCTGGGACACCCGACAGATGTTTTTC.